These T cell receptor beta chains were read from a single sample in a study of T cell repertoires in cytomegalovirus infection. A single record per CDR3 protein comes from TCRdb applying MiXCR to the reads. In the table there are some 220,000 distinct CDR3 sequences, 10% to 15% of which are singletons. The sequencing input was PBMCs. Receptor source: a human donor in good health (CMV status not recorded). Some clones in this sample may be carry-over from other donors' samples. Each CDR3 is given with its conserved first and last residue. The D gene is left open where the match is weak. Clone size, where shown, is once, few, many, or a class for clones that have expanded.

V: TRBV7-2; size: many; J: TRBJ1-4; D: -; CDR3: CASSLLDREKLFF; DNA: TGTGCCAGCAGCTTACTCGACAGGGAAAAACTGTTTTTT
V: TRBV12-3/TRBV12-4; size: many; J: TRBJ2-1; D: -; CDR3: CASSLLYNEQFF; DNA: TGTGCCAGCAGTTTACTATACAATGAGCAGTTCTTC
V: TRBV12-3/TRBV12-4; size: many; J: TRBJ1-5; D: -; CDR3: CASSRTAVHQPQHF; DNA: TGTGCCAGCAGCCGGACAGCCGTGCATCAGCCCCAGCATTTT
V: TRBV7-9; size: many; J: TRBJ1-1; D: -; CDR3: CASSGDVNTEAFF; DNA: TGTGCCAGCTCGGGGGATGTGAACACTGAAGCTTTCTTT
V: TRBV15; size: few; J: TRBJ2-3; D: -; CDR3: CATSRVRQGGDTDTQYF; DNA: TGTGCCACCAGCAGAGTCCGCCAGGGGGGGGATACAGATACGCAGTATTTT
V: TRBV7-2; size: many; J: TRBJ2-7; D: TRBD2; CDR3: CASSAGTSGRAYEQYF; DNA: TGTGCCAGCAGCGCCGGGACTAGCGGGAGGGCCTACGAGCAGTACTTC
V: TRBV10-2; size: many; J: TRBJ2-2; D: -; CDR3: CASSEVANTGELFF; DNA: TGCGCCAGCAGTGAGGTAGCGAACACCGGGGAGCTGTTTTTT
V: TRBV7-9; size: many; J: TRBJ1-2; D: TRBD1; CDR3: CASSARTGTGGYTF; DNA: TGTGCCAGCAGCGCCCGGACAGGAACCGGTGGCTACACCTTC
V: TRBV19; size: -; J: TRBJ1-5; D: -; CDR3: CASSREDGSFNQPQHF; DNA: TGTGCCAGTAGCAGGGAGGACGGAAGCTTCAATCAGCCCCAGCATTTT
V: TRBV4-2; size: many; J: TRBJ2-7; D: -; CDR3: CASSQTTGEQYF; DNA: TGTGCCAGCAGCCAAACAACGGGGGAGCAGTACTTC
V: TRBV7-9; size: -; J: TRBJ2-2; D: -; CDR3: CASSFGRKTGELFF; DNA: TGTGCCAGCAGCTTTGGGCGGAAAACCGGGGAGCTGTTTTTT
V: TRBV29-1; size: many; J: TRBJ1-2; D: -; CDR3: CSAFGLGSYNYGYTF; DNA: TGCAGCGCCTTTGGCCTTGGGAGTTATAACTATGGCTACACCTTC
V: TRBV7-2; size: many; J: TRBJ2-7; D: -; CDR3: CASSLDVGPYDEQYF; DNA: TGTGCCAGCAGCCTAGATGTCGGTCCCTACGACGAGCAGTACTTC
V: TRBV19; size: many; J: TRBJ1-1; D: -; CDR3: CASSMDLLNTEAFF; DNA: TGTGCCAGTAGTATGGACCTACTGAACACTGAAGCTTTCTTT
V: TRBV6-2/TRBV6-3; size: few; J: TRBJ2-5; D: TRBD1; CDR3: CASRDPGGLKETQYF; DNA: TGTGCCAGCAGAGATCCAGGGGGCCTCAAAGAGACCCAGTACTTC
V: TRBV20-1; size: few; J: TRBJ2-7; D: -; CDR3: CSATGDPYEQYF; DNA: TGCAGTGCTACCGGGGACCCCTACGAGCAGTACTTC
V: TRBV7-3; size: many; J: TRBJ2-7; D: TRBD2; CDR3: CASSPSGRANEQYF; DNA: TGTGCCAGCAGCCCCAGCGGGAGGGCCAACGAGCAGTACTTC
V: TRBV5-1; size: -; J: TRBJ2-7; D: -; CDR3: CASSLSTSPTSEQYF; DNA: TGCGCCAGCAGCTTGAGCACTAGCCCGACGAGCGAGCAGTACTTC
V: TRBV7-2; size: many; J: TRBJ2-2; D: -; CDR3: CASNPTANTGELFF; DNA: TGTGCCAGCAATCCGACAGCTAACACCGGGGAGCTGTTTTTT
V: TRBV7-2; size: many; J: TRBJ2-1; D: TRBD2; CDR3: CASSLLVLAASYNEQFF; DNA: TGTGCCAGCAGCCTTCTAGTACTAGCGGCCTCCTACAATGAGCAGTTCTTC
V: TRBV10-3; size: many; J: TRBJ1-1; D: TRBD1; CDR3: CAAQGQGNTEAFF; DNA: TGTGCCGCCCAGGGACAGGGGAACACTGAAGCTTTCTTT
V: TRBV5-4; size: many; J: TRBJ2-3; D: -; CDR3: CASSLEGPRGTQYF; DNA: TGTGCCAGCAGCTTGGAGGGCCCCAGGGGTACGCAGTATTTT
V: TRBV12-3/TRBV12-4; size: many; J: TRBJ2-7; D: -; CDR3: CASSPGPNYEQYF; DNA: TGTGCCAGCAGTCCGGGACCTAACTACGAGCAGTACTTC
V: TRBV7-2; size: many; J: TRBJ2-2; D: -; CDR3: CASSLSGGRGATGELFF; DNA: TGTGCCAGCAGCTTATCCGGGGGTCGCGGGGCGACCGGGGAGCTGTTTTTT
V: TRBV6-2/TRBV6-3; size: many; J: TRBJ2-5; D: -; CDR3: CASSYHGPETQYF; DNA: TGTGCCAGCAGTTACCACGGGCCAGAGACCCAGTACTTC
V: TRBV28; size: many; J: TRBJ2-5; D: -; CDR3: CASAGPVGETQYF; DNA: TGTGCCAGCGCCGGGCCCGTCGGGGAGACCCAGTACTTC
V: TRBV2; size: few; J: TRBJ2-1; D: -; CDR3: CASSEARSAVGFF; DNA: TGTGCCAGCAGTGAAGCCAGATCGGCAGTGGGGTTCTTC
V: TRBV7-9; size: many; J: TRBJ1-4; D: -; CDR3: CASSPSHRWTENF; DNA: TGTGCCAGCAGCCCATCCCACCGCTGGACGGAGAATTTT
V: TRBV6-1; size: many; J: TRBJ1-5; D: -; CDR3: CASSVGEDDQPQHF; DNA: TGTGCCAGCAGTGTGGGGGAAGATGATCAGCCCCAGCATTTT
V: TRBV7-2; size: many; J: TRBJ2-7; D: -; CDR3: CASSLGAQYEQYF; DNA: TGTGCCAGCAGCTTAGGAGCCCAATACGAGCAGTACTTC
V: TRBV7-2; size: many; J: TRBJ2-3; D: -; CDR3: CASSLDFTGRDPSYF; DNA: TGTGCCAGCAGCTTAGATTTCACAGGCCGGGACCCTTCGTATTTT